This TCR beta chain is from a study of Graves' ophthalmopathy and Graves' hyperthyroidism. Study-level results: The blood repertoire also included most expanded thyroid clonotypes above 0.001 frequency. Using 13 signatures, a model distinguished ophthalmopathy from stable hyperthyroidism, reaching about 87% sensitivity and 81.08% specificity. The study's model predicted ophthalmopathy progression at approximately 71% sensitivity and about 72% specificity.

RNA transcripts were the template, and TCR beta CDR3 regions were amplified from them. First-round RT-PCR used HTBI primers; second-round multiplex PCR followed. TCRdb independently ran MiXCR on the multiplex PCR reads; one entry per CDR3 protein. This table holds approximately 460,000 distinct CDR3 sequences, around an eighth found once. Turning to this clonotype: Its antigen is undetermined.

Patients were left out if they had other autoimmune diseases, uncontrolled infections, pregnancy or lactation. The V gene end was trimmed by 3 bases and the J gene end by 6 bases; junction bases not matched to a gene: 5. Germline V lookup: CDR1 LNHDA, CDR2 SQIVND (reference sequence). This CDR3 is built from 14 residues. This receptor was identified in a woman in her twenties or thirties with Graves' ophthalmopathy. Material for sequencing was blood. The chain couples TRBV19 to TRBJ2-4; 7 bases match TRBD1. The CDR3 loop is CASSMRDRVNIQYF. CDR3 bases: TGTGCCAGTAGTATGCGCGACAGGGTAAACATTCAGTACTTC.